This T cell receptor beta chain was recorded in a study of early T cells in non-severe SARS-CoV-2 infection. Study summary: Bulk RNA taken from unsorted whole blood was sequenced, leaving chains unpaired.

Unique molecular identifiers were affixed to single, distinct cDNA molecules. In TCRdb, the 5' RACE reads were re-called with MiXCR into one record per CDR3 protein. The table has tens of thousands of distinct CDR3 sequences, about 10% seen once. As concerns this clonotype: Its target is not known.

Study outcomes and limitations: Missing private and CD4 specificities, VDJdb matching favored anti-spike CD8 responses.

The origin of this receptor is an adult who was a healthcare worker with PCR-confirmed SARS-CoV-2 infection or an uninfected control (not recorded which). Sequenced input: whole blood.

CDR3: CASSLARPDEQFF. CDR3 nucleotide sequence: TGTGCCAGCAGCTTAGCGAGACCCGATGAGCAGTTCTTC. The gene calls are TRBV7-2 and TRBJ2-1; D unclear. The V gene's germline CDR1 is SGHTA and CDR2 FQGNSA. This CDR3 is built from 13 residues. V dropped 0 bases and J dropped 8 bases, with 8 bases sitting between them.